This TCR beta chain appears in the sequencing data of a study of CXCR3-negative and CXCR3-positive naive CD8 T cells (dated by TCRdb to 2018 to 2020). A note on the overall study: Roughly 150 million TRB reads were obtained in total, roughly 1.5 +/- 0.3 million reads per library. Diversity and physicochemical repertoire analyses covered some ten donors pooled from two independent experiments. Naive subsets from about five donors and memory cells from 3 donors were included in the TRBV-TRBJ cluster analysis. Broader findings and caveats from the paper: TRBV-TRBJ usage was similar between naive CXCR3-negative and CXCR3-positive cells from the same donor, while memory cells showed distinct patterns. Freshly isolated PBMCs were used for most assays because CXCR3 expression went down partially after cryopreservation. Because surface CD5, which has been linked to self-reactivity in mice, was comparable between naive subsets, TCR interaction strength was also inferred from TRB CDR3 physicochemical properties. TRB CDR3s from CXCR3-positive naive cells showed higher hydrophobicity (lower Kidera factor 4), lower energy, and higher strength and volume indices than CXCR3-negative naive cells. Comparably high repertoire diversity was found in both naive subsets, whereas much lower repertoire diversity was found in memory CD8+ T cells.

With respect to this clonotype: The antigen this receptor binds is unknown.

CDR1 SQVTM and CDR2 ANQGSEA are derived from the germline V gene. The CDR3 sequence holds 18 residues, the cysteine and phenylalanine included. No nucleotide data were recorded. Data came from a NextSeq 550. The Human TCR Profiling Kit (MiLaboratory) was used to prepare UMI-labeled 5' RACE TRB cDNA libraries. The full amount of extracted RNA was used for cDNA synthesis, and the full amount of resulting cDNA was used for PCR amplification. Libraries were prepared in parallel with an identical number of PCR cycles. In the authors' own workflow: About 53,000 +/- 9,400 unique UMI-labeled TRB cDNA molecules per library were extracted with MIGEC and MiXCR, with at least two reads per UMI required. Each library averaged around 42,000 +/- 9,900 functional in-frame TRB CDR3 nucleotide clonotypes without stop codons. After downsampling to 5000 UMI-labeled TRB molecules per sample, diversity metrics, including normalized Shannon-Wiener and Chao1, were computed in VDJtools. VDJtools computed clonotype-size-weighted physicochemical properties of the central five CDR3 residues: interaction energy, strength, volume and Kidera factor 4. Each entry corresponds to one CDR3 protein sequence from reads that TCRdb reprocessed, and DNA is not given. These V and J calls originate from TCRdb's pipeline instead of the authors' own analysis. The table for this sample shows 100,000 to 150,000 distinct CDR3 sequences. The ten largest clonotypes hold less than 0.3% of the sample.

Each CD8+ T cell subset was flow-sorted in triplicate, with over 250,000 cells per subset placed directly into RLT lysis buffer. Naive CD8+ T cells were defined stringently as CD45RO-CCR7+CD27+CD95- to exclude memory contaminants. Peripheral blood mononuclear cells were isolated from buffy coats by standard density gradient centrifugation. A FACSAria III was used to flow-sort naive CD8+ T cells into CXCR3-negative and CXCR3-positive populations. Total RNA was extracted from sorted cells with an RNeasy Mini Kit. This chain is built from TRBV29-1 and TRBJ1-1; TCRdb proposes TRBD1, but this gene call is untestable without DNA. The clonotype originates from a human donor in good health. Some clones in this sample may be carry-over from other donors' samples. Input material: naive CXCR3- CD8+ T cells from blood. In light of the paper, this sample's cell subset or site label describes: CD45RO-CCR7+CD27+CD95- naive CD8+ T cells lacking CXCR3 (TNR3-). The encoded CDR3 is CSVEEPGTGGAIYTEAFF. Supplemented by the reference TRBV29-1 and TRBJ1-1 proteins around the CDR3, the complete variable domain is SAVISQKPSRDICQRGTSLTIQCQVDSQVTMMFWYRQQPGQSLTLIATANQGSEATYESGFVIDKFPISRPNLTFSTLTVSNMSPEDSSIYLCSVEEPGTGGAIYTEAFFGQGTRLTVV.